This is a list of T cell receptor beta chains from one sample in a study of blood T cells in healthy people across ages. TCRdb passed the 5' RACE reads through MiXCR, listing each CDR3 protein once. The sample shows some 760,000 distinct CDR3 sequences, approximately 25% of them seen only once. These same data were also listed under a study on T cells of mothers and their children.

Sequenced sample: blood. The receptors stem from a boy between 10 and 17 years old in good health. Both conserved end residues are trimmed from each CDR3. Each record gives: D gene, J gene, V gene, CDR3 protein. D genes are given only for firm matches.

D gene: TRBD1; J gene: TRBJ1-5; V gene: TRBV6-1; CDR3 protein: ASSEYIWTGADQPQH
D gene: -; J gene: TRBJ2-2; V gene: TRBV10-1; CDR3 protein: ASSGRNTGELF
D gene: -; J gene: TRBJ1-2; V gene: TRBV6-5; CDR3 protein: ARSPAPADGYT
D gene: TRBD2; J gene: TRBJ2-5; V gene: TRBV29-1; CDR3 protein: SVGSGKETQY
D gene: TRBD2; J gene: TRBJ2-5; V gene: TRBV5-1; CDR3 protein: ASSREVAGETQY
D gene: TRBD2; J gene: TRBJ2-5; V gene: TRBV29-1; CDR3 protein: SVSAGGQETQY
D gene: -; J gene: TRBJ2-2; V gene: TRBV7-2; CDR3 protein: ASSGPGTAVGGELF
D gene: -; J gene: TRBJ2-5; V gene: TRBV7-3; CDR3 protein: ASSLTGRGETQY
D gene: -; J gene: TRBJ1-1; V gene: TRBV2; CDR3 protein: ASSVTLRNTEAF
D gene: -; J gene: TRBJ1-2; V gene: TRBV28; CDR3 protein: ASSLFTGGYT
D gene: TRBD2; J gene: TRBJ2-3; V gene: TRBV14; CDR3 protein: ASSHESGAGTDTQY
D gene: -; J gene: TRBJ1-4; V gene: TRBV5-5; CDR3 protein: ASSLRGVSYNEKLF
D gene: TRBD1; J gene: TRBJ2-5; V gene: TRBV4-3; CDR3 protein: ASSRGTGYTETQY
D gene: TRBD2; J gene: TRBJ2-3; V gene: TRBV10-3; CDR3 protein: AISLGSGGATDTQY
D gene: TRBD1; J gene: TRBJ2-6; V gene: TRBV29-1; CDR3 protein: SVVTGGISGANVLT
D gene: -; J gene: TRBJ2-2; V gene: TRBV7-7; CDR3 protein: ASSPASSTNTGELF
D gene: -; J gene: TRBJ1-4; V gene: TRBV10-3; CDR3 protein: AISESSGATGEKLF
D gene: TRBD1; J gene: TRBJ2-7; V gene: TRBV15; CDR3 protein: ATSRVRQGAPEQY
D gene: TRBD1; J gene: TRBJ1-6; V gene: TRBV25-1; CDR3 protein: ASSEYHGQGANSPLH
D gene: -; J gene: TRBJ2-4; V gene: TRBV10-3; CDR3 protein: AISESRQFPGRNIQY
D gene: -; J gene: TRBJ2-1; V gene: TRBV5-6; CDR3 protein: ASSFGEPYNEQF
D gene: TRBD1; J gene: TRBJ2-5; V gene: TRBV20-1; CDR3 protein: SARVSGTGGRETRY
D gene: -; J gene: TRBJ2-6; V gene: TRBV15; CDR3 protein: ATSRSQGYGANVLT
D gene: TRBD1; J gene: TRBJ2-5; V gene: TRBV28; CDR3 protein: ASRRGGRETQY
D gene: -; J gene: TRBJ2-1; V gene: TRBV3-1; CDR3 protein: ASSKKGISVSYNEQF
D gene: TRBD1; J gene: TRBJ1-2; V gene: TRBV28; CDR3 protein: ASSPGTGRSGYT
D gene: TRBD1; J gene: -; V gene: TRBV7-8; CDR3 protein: ASSGQGVTYNEQF
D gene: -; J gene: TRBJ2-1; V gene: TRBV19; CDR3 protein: ASSIKRADNEQF
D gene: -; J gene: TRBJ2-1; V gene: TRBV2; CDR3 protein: ASNPLWGDPYNEQF
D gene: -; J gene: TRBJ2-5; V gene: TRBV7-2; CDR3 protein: ASSLVVGKETQY
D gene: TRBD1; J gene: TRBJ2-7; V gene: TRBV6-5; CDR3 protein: ASSYNRGSEQY
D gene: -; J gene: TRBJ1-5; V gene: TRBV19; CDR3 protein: ASSIGPDSNQPQH
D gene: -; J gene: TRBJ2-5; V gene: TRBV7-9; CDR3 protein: ASSLPRSEETQY
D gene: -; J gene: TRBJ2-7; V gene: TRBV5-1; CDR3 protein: ASSLEQVYEQY